A selection of T cell receptor beta chains follows, all from one sample in a study of blood T cell repertoires in COVID-19. TCRdb's table, derived via immunoSEQ multiplex PCR, lists solely in-frame clones and lacks some. The sample includes hundreds of thousands of clones, more than 80% of them seen just once. The source material was peripheral blood. The receptors come from a woman aged 18-35 years with acute or convalescent COVID-19. The CDR3 runs from the conserved cysteine through the conserved F or W. D genes are given only for firm matches. Clone size appears in some rows only: once, few, many, or a class for an expanded clone.

TRBJ1-1 NA NA TRBV27 CASSLTGGHTEAFF TGTGCCAGCAGTTTGACGGGAGGGCACACTGAAGCTTTCTTT
TRBJ2-2 NA NA TRBV29-1 CSGHSANTGELFF TGCAGCGGGCACAGTGCGAACACCGGGGAGCTGTTTTTT
TRBJ1-2 few TRBD1 TRBV24-1 CATSDRQGAVGYTF TGTGCCACCAGTGATCGACAGGGGGCAGTTGGCTACACCTTC
TRBJ1-1 NA TRBD1 TRBV5-6 CASSLDTGDAEAFF TGTGCCAGCAGCCTGGACACAGGGGACGCTGAAGCTTTCTTT
TRBJ1-2 NA TRBD1 TRBV27 CASRQGLGYTF TGTGCCAGCAGACAGGGGCTTGGCTACACCTTC
TRBJ2-7 NA TRBD1 TRBV15 CATSSARGQGRRDEQYF TGTGCCACCAGCAGCGCTAGGGGACAGGGGAGGAGGGACGAGCAGTACTTC
TRBJ1-4 NA NA TRBV6-2/TRBV6-3 CASSYLTNEKLFF TGTGCCAGCAGTTATCTCACTAATGAAAAACTGTTTTTT
TRBJ1-1 NA NA TRBV4-3 CASSQGPLRGGTEAFF TGCGCCAGCAGCCAAGGTCCTTTACGGGGGGGGACTGAAGCTTTCTTT
TRBJ1-2 NA TRBD1 TRBV29-1 CSVEMDRGPTGYTF TGCAGCGTTGAGATGGACAGGGGGCCCACTGGCTACACCTTC
TRBJ1-1 NA TRBD1 TRBV19 CASSPTGVKTEAFF TGTGCCAGTAGTCCAACAGGGGTAAAAACTGAAGCTTTCTTT
TRBJ2-7 NA TRBD1 TRBV7-2 CASSLVLGQGSSYEQYF TGTGCCAGCAGCTTAGTACTGGGACAGGGGAGCTCCTACGAGCAGTACTTC
TRBJ2-1 NA NA TRBV13 CASSSGGSYNEQFF TGTGCCAGCAGCTCCGGAGGCTCCTACAATGAGCAGTTCTTC
TRBJ2-7 NA TRBD1 TRBV18 CASSPSMTGGEQYF TGTGCCAGCTCACCCTCTATGACAGGGGGCGAGCAGTACTTC
TRBJ1-2 NA NA TRBV2 CASSPGLTYGYTF TGTGCCAGCAGCCCGGGACTGACCTATGGCTACACCTTC
TRBJ1-2 NA NA TRBV19 CASSITEPLYGYTF TGTGCCAGTAGTATTACAGAACCCCTTTATGGCTACACCTTC
TRBJ1-3 NA TRBD1 TRBV18 CASSPVGQLSGNTIYF TGTGCCAGCTCACCCGTGGGACAGCTCTCTGGAAACACCATATATTTT
TRBJ1-2 NA NA TRBV3-1/TRBV3-2 CASSQSTVSETF TGTGCCAGCAGCCAATCGACAGTTTCTGAAACCTTC
TRBJ1-2 NA NA TRBV25-1 CASSELRQDANYGYTF TGTGCCAGCAGTGAATTGAGACAGGACGCTAACTATGGCTACACCTTC
TRBJ2-7 once NA TRBV11-2 CASSPSGSEQYF TGTGCCAGCAGCCCCTCGGGGAGCGAGCAGTACTTC
TRBJ2-1 NA NA TRBV24-1 CATSGPPKQGNEQFF TGTGCCACCAGTGGTCCCCCTAAACAGGGAAATGAGCAGTTCTTC
TRBJ1-1 NA NA TRBV4-1 CASSHAPGDGTEAFF TGCGCCAGCAGCCATGCACCCGGGGATGGCACTGAAGCTTTCTTT
TRBJ2-3 NA NA TRBV5-1 CASSLQGMSTDTQYF TGCGCCAGCAGCTTGCAGGGTATGAGCACAGATACGCAGTATTTT
TRBJ1-2 NA TRBD1 TRBV5-1 CASSFPQGGYGYTF TGCGCCAGCAGCTTCCCCCAGGGGGGCTATGGCTACACCTTC
TRBJ2-1 NA TRBD2 TRBV27 CASSLLAGDNNEQFF TGTGCCAGCAGTTTATTAGCGGGGGACAACAATGAGCAGTTCTTC
TRBJ2-3 NA NA TRBV11-2 CASSLGLLKDTQYF TGTGCCAGCAGCTTAGGACTCCTCAAAGATACGCAGTATTTT
TRBJ2-7 NA TRBD2 TRBV6-5 CASRKAGPSEQYF TGTGCCAGCAGAAAAGCGGGGCCATCCGAGCAGTACTTC
TRBJ2-5 NA NA TRBV29-1 CSVEGDWGETQYF TGCAGCGTTGAAGGGGACTGGGGAGAGACCCAGTACTTC
TRBJ2-7 NA TRBD1 TRBV6-5 CASRPGTGSYEQYF TGTGCCAGCAGGCCCGGGACAGGTTCCTACGAGCAGTACTTC
TRBJ1-1 NA TRBD1 TRBV6-5 CASSYSRGHTEAFF TGTGCCAGCAGTTACTCAAGGGGGCATACTGAAGCTTTCTTT
TRBJ1-1 NA NA TRBV28 CASSPWTANTEAFF TGTGCCAGCAGTCCCTGGACAGCGAACACTGAAGCTTTCTTT
TRBJ1-2 NA NA TRBV29-1 CSVRLGNYGYTF TGCAGCGTTCGTCTAGGAAACTATGGCTACACCTTC
TRBJ2-3 NA TRBD1 TRBV29-1 CSVEGQGVGTDTQYF TGCAGCGTTGAAGGACAGGGGGTGGGCACAGATACGCAGTATTTT
TRBJ1-5 NA NA TRBV29-1 CSVRQANQPQHF TGCAGCGTCCGACAGGCCAATCAGCCCCAGCATTTT
TRBJ1-5 NA NA TRBV5-1 CASSPDLSNQPQHF TGCGCCAGCAGCCCAGATTTAAGTAATCAGCCCCAGCATTTT
TRBJ2-7 NA NA TRBV5-1 CASSLARSLTYEQYF TGCGCCAGCAGCTTGGCCCGGTCCCTTACCTACGAGCAGTACTTC
TRBJ2-7 NA NA TRBV29-1 CSVRTGINSYEQYF TGCAGCGTCCGGACCGGGATTAACTCCTACGAGCAGTACTTC
TRBJ2-1 NA TRBD1 TRBV18 CASSPPQGLSGNEQFF TGTGCCAGCTCACCCCCACAGGGGCTATCGGGCAATGAGCAGTTCTTC
TRBJ2-5 NA TRBD2 TRBV5-6 CASSLRTSGGRGTQYF TGTGCCAGCAGCTTAAGGACTAGCGGGGGCCGGGGGACCCAGTACTTC
TRBJ1-2 NA NA TRBV29-1 CSVEEFSSNYGYTF TGCAGCGTTGAAGAGTTTAGCAGTAACTATGGCTACACCTTC
TRBJ1-5 NA NA TRBV5-6 CASSRRGNQPQHF TGTGCCAGCAGCCGACGGGGCAATCAGCCCCAGCATTTT
TRBJ1-2 NA NA TRBV9 CASTGGRGYTF TGTGCCAGTACGGGGGGCCGGGGCTACACCTTC
TRBJ1-1 NA NA TRBV19 CASSIRGSLEAFF TGTGCCAGTAGTATCAGGGGCTCGCTAGAAGCTTTCTTT
TRBJ1-1 NA NA TRBV7-3 CASRAGHGTEAFF TGTGCCAGCAGGGCGGGGCACGGCACTGAAGCTTTCTTT
TRBJ1-2 NA NA TRBV27 CASSLGGVGTRSNYGYTF TGTGCCAGCAGTTTAGGGGGAGTAGGGACAAGGTCTAACTATGGCTACACCTTC
TRBJ2-3 NA TRBD2 TRBV5-4 CASSSRTSGLTDTQYF TGTGCCAGCAGCTCAAGGACTAGCGGACTCACAGATACGCAGTATTTT
TRBJ2-7 NA NA TRBV5-1 CASSFNRGLEQYF TGCGCCAGCAGCTTTAATCGGGGGTTAGAGCAGTACTTC
TRBJ1-4 NA NA TRBV18 CASSRRGGEYEKLFF TGTGCCAGCTCACGGCGAGGGGGGGAATACGAAAAACTGTTTTTT
TRBJ2-7 NA TRBD2 TRBV3-1/TRBV3-2 CASSPGTSGSYEQYF TGTGCCAGCAGCCCCGGGACTAGCGGCTCCTACGAGCAGTACTTC
TRBJ2-7 NA NA TRBV6-5 CASSFAGRSYEQYF TGTGCCAGCAGTTTTGCGGGTCGCTCCTACGAGCAGTACTTC
TRBJ2-5 NA TRBD2 TRBV5-1 CASSRGGEWETQYF TGCGCCAGCAGCCGGGGAGGGGAATGGGAGACCCAGTACTTC
TRBJ2-7 NA NA TRBV9 CASSVIDNEQYF TGTGCCAGCAGCGTAATAGACAACGAGCAGTACTTC
TRBJ1-1 NA NA TRBV30 CAWSVTTNTEAFF TGTGCCTGGAGTGTTACAACCAACACTGAAGCTTTCTTT
TRBJ1-2 NA NA TRBV7-2 CASSPGQSLYGYTF TGTGCCAGCAGCCCCGGACAGTCCCTCTATGGCTACACCTTC
TRBJ1-5 NA TRBD1 TRBV28 CASGPPPQGALDQPQHF TGTGCCAGCGGACCACCCCCACAGGGGGCTTTGGATCAGCCCCAGCATTTT
TRBJ2-1 NA NA TRBV29-1 CSVTPRQYNEQFF TGCAGCGTGACCCCGAGACAGTACAATGAGCAGTTCTTC
TRBJ1-1 NA NA TRBV7-9 CASSLASAFF TGTGCCAGCAGCTTAGCTTCGGCTTTCTTT
TRBJ1-2 NA NA TRBV12-3/TRBV12-4 CASRLNRVEGYTF TGTGCCAGCAGGCTTAACAGGGTAGAGGGCTACACCTTC